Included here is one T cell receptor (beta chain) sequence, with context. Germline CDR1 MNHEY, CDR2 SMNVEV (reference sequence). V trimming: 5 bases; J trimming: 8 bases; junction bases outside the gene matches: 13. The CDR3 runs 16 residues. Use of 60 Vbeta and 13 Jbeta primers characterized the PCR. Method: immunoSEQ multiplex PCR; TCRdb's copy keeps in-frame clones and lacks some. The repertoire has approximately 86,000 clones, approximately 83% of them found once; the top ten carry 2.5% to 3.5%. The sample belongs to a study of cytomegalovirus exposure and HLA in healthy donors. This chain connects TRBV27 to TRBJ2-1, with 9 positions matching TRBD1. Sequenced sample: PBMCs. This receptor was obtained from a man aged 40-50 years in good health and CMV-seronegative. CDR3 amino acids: CASSHLGTGNWHEQFF. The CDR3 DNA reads TGTGCCAGCAGTCACCTAGGGACAGGGAATTGGCATGAGCAGTTCTTC.